This T cell receptor (beta chain) emerged from a study of identical twins. Regarding this clonotype: Its antigen remains unknown.

Study outcomes and limitations: While abundant cord blood beta clonotypes carried fewer insertions, memory repertoires showed no such pattern.

TCRdb fed the 5' RACE reads into MiXCR, producing one record per CDR3 protein. The sample has hundreds of thousands of distinct CDR3 sequences; less than 7% are singletons. V was clipped by 3 bases and J by 4 bases, with 12 bases between them. CDR1 SGHAT and CDR2 FQNNGV come from the germline V gene. The CDR3 extends over 14 amino acids. This TCR was recovered from a man aged 18 to 30 in good health. The V and J genes are TRBV11-2 and TRBJ1-2; the D gene is possibly TRBD1 (6 bases). The sequenced material came from naive T cells sorted from blood. The chain's CDR3 is CASSLDGQLYGYTF. The CDR3 coding sequence is TGTGCCAGCAGCTTGGACGGACAGCTCTATGGCTACACCTTC. Complete variable domain (other parts from reference TRBV11-2 and TRBJ1-2): EAGVAQSPRYKIIEKRQSVAFWCNPISGHATLYWYQQILGQGPKLLIQFQNNGVVDDSQLPKDRFSAERLKGVDSTLKIQPAKLEDSAVYLCASSLDGQLYGYTFGSGTRLTVV.